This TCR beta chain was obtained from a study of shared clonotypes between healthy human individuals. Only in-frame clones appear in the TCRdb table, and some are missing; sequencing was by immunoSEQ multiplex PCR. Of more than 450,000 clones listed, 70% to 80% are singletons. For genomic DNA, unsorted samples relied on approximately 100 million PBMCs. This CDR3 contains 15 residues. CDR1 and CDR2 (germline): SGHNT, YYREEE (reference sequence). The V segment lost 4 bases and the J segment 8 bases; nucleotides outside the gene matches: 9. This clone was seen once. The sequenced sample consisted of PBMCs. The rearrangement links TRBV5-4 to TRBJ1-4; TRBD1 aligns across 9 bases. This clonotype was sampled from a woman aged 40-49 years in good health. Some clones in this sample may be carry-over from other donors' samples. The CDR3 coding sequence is TGTGCCAGCAGCCACGGACAGGGGTTAGGAGAAAAACTGTTTTTT. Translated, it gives CASSHGQGLGEKLFF. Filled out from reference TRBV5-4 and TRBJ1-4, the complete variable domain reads ETGVTQSPTHLIKTRGQQVTLRCSSQSGHNTVSWYQQALGQGPQFIFQYYREEENGRGNFPPRFSGLQFPNYSSELNVNALELDDSALYLCASSHGQGLGEKLFFGSGTQLSVL.